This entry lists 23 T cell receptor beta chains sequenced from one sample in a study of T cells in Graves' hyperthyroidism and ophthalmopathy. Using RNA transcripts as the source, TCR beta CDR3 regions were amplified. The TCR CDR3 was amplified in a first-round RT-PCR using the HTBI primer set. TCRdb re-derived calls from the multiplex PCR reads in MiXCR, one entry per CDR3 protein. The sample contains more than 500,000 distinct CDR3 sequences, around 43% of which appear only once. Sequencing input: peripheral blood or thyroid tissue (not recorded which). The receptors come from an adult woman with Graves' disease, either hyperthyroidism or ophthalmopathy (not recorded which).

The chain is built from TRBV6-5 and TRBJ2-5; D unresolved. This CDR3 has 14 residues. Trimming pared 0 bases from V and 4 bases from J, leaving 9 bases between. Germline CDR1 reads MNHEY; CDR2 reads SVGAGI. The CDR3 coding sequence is TGTGCCAGCAGTTACTCGCCCGGGCTAGAGACCCAGTACTTC. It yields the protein CASSYSPGLETQYF.

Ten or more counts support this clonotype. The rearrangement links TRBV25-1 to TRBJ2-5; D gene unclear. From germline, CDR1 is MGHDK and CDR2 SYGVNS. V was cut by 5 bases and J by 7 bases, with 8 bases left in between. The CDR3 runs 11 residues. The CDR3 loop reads CASSKDGTQYF. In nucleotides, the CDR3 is TGTGCCAGCAGTAAGGATGGGACCCAGTACTTC.

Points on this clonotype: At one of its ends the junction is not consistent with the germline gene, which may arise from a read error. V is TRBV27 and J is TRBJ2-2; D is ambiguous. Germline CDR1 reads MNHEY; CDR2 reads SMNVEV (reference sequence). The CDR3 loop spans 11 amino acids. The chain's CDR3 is CASSHTGELFF. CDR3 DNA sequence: TGTGCCAGCAGTCACACAGGGGAGCTGTTTTTT.

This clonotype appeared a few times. The CDR3 DNA sequence: TGTGCCAGCCAATCAGACATCTACGAGCAGTACTTC. Translating it yields CASQSDIYEQYF. The chain has TRBV2 and TRBJ2-7; no definite D call. Germline assignment: CDR1 SNHLY and CDR2 FYNNEI. With 8 bases removed from V and 3 bases from J, the gap between germline ends came to 11 bases. CDR3 length equals 12 residues.

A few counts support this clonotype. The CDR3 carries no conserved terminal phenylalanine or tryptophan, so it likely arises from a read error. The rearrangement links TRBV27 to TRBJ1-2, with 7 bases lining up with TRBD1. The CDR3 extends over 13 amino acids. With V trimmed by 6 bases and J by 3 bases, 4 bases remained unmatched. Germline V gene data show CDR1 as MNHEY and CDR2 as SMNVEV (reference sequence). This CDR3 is CASRPQGHYGYTS. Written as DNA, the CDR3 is TGTGCCAGCAGGCCACAGGGGCACTATGGCTACACCTCC.

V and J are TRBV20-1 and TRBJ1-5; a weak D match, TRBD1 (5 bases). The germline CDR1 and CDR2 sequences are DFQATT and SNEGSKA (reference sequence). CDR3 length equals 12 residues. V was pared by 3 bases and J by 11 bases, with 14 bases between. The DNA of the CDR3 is TGCAGTGCTAGCCGGGGGGAAGAGACCCAGCATTTT. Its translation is CSASRGEETQHF.

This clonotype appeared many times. The CDR3 coding sequence is TGTGCCATCAGTGATTCCCATCTAGCGGGAGGCGAGCAGTACTTC. This sequence encodes CAISDSHLAGGEQYF. V is TRBV10-3 and J is TRBJ2-7; TRBD2 aligns across 11 bases. V lost 3 bases, J lost 6 bases, and 7 bases stayed unmatched. Per the germline V gene, CDR1 is ENHRY and CDR2 is SYGVKD. CDR3 size: 15 residues.

The CDR3 nucleotides read TGTGCCTGGAGTGGCAGGACCTATCAGCCCCAGCATTTT. Translating it yields CAWSGRTYQPQHF. J is TRBJ1-5 and V is TRBV30; D ambiguous. The CDR3 length is 13 residues. V was pared by 1 base and J by 5 bases, with 9 bases between. Per germline, CDR1 GTSNPN and CDR2 SVGIG (reference sequence). The full variable domain, completed using reference TRBV30 and TRBJ1-5, is SQTIHQWPATLVQPVGSPLSLECTVEGTSNPNLYWYRQAAGRGLQLLFYSVGIGQISSEVPQNLSASRPQDRQFILSSKKLLLSDSGFYLCAWSGRTYQPQHFGDGTRLSIL.

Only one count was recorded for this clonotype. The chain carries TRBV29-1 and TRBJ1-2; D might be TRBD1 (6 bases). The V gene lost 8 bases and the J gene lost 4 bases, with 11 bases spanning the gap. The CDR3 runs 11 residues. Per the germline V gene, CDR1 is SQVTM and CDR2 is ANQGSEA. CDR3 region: CSRSDSYGYTF. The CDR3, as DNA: TGCAGCAGATCGGACAGCTATGGCTACACCTTC.

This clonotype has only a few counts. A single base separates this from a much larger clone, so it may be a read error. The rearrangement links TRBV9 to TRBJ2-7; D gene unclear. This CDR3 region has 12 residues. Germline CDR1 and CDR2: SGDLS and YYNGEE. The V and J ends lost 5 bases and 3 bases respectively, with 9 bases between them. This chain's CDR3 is CASSEALYEQYF. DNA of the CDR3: TGTGCCAGCAGTGAAGCGCTCTACGAGCAGTACTTC.

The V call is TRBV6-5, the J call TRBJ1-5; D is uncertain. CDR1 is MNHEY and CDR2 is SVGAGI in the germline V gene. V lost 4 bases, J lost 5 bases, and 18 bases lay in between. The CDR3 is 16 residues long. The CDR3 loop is CASSFPRPSGDQPQHF. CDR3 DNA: TGTGCCAGCAGTTTTCCCCGACCCAGCGGAGATCAGCCCCAGCATTTT.

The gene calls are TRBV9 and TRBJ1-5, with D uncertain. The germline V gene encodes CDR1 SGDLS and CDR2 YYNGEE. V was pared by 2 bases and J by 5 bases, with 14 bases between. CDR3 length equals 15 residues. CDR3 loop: CASSVAGRSDQPQHF. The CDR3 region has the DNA TGTGCCAGCAGCGTTGCTGGACGAAGCGATCAGCCCCAGCATTTT.

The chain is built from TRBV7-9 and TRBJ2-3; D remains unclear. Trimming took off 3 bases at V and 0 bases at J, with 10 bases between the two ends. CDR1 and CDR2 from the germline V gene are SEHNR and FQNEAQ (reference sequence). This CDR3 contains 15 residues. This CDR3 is CASSFRRVSTDTQYF. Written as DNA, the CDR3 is TGTGCCAGCAGCTTCCGGCGTGTGAGCACAGATACGCAGTATTTT.

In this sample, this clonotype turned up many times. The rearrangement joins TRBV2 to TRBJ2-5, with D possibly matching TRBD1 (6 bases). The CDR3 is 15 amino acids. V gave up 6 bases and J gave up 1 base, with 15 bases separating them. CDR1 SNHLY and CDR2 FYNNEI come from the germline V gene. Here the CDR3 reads CASRHGQGLQETQYF. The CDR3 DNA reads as TGTGCCAGCAGACACGGCCAGGGGCTCCAAGAGACCCAGTACTTC.

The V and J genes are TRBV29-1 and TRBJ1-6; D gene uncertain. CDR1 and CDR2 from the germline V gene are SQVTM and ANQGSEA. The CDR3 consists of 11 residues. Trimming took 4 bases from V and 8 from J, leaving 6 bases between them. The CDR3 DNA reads TGCAGCGTTGGTTGGGATTCACCCCTCCACTTT. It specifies CSVGWDSPLHF.

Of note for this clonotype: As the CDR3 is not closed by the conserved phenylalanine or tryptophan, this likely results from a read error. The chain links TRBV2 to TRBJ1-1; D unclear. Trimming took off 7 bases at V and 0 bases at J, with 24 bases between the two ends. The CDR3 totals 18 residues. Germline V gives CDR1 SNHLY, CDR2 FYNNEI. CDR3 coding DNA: TGTGCCAGCATCAAAGGTGGGGTCTGGGCGGCGATGAACACTGAAGCTTTCCTT. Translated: CASIKGGVWAAMNTEAFL.

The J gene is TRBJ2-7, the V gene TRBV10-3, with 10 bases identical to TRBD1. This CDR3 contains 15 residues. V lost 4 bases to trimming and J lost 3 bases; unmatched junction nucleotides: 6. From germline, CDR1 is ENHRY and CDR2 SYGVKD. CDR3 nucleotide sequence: TGTGCCATCAGTGGTTACCGGGACAGGGGCTACGAGCAGTACTTC. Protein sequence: CAISGYRDRGYEQYF.

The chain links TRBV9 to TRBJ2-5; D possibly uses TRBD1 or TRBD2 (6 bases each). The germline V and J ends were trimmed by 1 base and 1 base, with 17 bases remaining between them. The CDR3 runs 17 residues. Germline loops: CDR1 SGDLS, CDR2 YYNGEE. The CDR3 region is CASSVTPPGASQETQYF. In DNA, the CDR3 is TGTGCCAGCAGCGTAACCCCCCCGGGGGCTAGCCAAGAGACCCAGTACTTC. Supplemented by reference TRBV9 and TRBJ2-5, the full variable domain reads DSGVTQTPKHLITATGQRVTLRCSPRSGDLSVYWYQQSLDQGLQFLIQYYNGEERAKGNILERFSAQQFPDLHSELNLSSLELGDSALYFCASSVTPPGASQETQYFGPGTRLLVL.

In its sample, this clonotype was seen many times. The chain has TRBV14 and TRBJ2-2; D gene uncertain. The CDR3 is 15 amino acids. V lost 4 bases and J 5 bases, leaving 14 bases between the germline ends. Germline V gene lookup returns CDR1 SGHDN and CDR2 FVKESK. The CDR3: CASSLIQTKTGELFF. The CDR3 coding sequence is TGTGCCAGCAGCCTCATCCAAACTAAAACCGGGGAGCTGTTTTTT. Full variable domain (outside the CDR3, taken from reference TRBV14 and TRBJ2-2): EAGVTQFPSHSVIEKGQTVTLRCDPISGHDNLYWYRRVMGKEIKFLLHFVKESKQDESGMPNNRFLAERTGGTYSTLKVQPAELEDSGVYFCASSLIQTKTGELFFGEGSRLTVL.

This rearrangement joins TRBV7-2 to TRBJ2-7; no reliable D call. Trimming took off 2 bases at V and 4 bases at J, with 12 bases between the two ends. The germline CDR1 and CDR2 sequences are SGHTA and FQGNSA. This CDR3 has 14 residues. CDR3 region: CASSLPAVGYEQYF. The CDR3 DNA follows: TGTGCCAGCAGCTTACCGGCAGTGGGGTACGAGCAGTACTTC.

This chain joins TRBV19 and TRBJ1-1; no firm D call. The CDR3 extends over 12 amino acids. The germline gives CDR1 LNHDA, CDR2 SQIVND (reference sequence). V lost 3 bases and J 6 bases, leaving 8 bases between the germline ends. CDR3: CASSMERAEAFF. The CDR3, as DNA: TGTGCCAGTAGTATGGAACGGGCTGAAGCTTTCTTT. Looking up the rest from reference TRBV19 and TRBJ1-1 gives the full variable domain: DGGITQSPKYLFRKEGQNVTLSCEQNLNHDAMYWYRQDPGQGLRLIYYSQIVNDFQKGDIAEGYSVSREKKESFPLTVTSAQKNPTAFYLCASSMERAEAFFGQGTRLTVV.

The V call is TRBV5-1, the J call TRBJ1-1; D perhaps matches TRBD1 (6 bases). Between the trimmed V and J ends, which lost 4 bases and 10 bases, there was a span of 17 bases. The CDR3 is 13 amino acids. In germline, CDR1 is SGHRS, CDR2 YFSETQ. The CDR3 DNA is TGCGCCAGCAGCCCCCGGGGGGGCTCATCAGCTTTCTTT. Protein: CASSPRGGSSAFF.

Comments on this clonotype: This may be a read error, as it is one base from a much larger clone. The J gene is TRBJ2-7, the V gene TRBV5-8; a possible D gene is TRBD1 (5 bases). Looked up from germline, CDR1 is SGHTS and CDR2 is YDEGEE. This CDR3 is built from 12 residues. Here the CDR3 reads CASSLPSTRADF. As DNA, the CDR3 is TGTGCCAGCAGCTTGCCCTCTACCAGGGCGGACTTC. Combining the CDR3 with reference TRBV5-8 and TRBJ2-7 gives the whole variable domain EAGVTQSPTHLIKTRGQQATLRCSPISGHTSVYWYQQALGLGLQFLLWYDEGEERNRGNFPPRFSGRQFPNYSSELNVNALELEDSALYLCASSLPSTRADFGPGTRLTVT.